One and the same sample provided the 17 T cell receptor beta chains below, sequenced in a study of blood T cell repertoires in COVID-19. The assay was immunoSEQ multiplex PCR, and TCRdb's table has in-frame clones only and misses some. Seen here are approximately 98,000 clones, less than 75% observed once, and the top ten hold about 1.8%. Sequencing was performed on peripheral blood. All receptors derive from a woman in her thirties or forties with acute or convalescent COVID-19.

The J gene is TRBJ1-5, the V gene TRBV28, with D uncertain. Germline V lookup: CDR1 MDHEN, CDR2 SYDVKM. V gave up 5 bases and J gave up 7 bases, with 15 bases separating them. The CDR3 consists of 14 residues. CDR3 sequence: CASSTLTGGQPQHF. Written as DNA, the CDR3 is TGTGCCAGCAGTACCCTCACGGGAGGGCAGCCCCAGCATTTT.

The table lists this clone with a few counts. The chain uses TRBV6-6 and TRBJ2-1, with TRBD1 as a possible D gene (7 bases). CDR3 length equals 14 residues. Germline V gene data show CDR1 as MNHNY and CDR2 as SVGAGI (reference sequence). V lost 10 bases and J lost 8, with 21 bases in between. The CDR3 is CATSRQGGQDEQFF. The CDR3 DNA reads TGTGCCACCTCTAGGCAGGGGGGCCAAGATGAGCAGTTCTTC.

This chain connects TRBV4-3 to TRBJ1-3; 8 bases are a match to TRBD1. J lost 7 bases, V lost 0 bases, and 14 bases had no gene match. Germline V gene sequence: CDR1 LGHNA, CDR2 YSLEER. This CDR3 region has 18 residues. The CDR3 is CASSQDFVQGEGRNTIYF. For the CDR3, the DNA is TGCGCCAGCAGCCAAGATTTCGTACAGGGGGAAGGTCGGAACACCATATATTTT.

As regards this clone: Other DNA sequences within the sample encode an identical CDR3. The chain is built from TRBV2 and TRBJ1-4, with 10 positions matching TRBD1. V was pared by 6 bases and J by 6 bases, with 7 bases of the junction left unmatched. In germline, CDR1 is SNHLY, CDR2 FYNNEI. The CDR3 extends over 15 amino acids. The DNA for the CDR3 is TGTGCCAGCAGAGCCGGGACAGGGGATCATGAAAAACTGTTTTTT. This gives the protein CASRAGTGDHEKLFF.

This sequence joins TRBV5-1 and TRBJ2-2; 11 bases line up with TRBD1. The ends lost 4 bases at V and 4 bases at J; junction bases unmatched: 9. Germline-derived CDR1 and CDR2 are SGHRS and YFSETQ. The CDR3 extends over 17 amino acids. This CDR3 is CASSNQGQGAGTGELFF. The CDR3 coding sequence is TGCGCCAGCAGCAACCAAGGACAGGGGGCCGGCACCGGGGAGCTGTTTTTT.

This rearrangement joins TRBV19 to TRBJ2-1, with TRBD2 matching over 8 bases. The CDR3 is made up of 17 amino acids. J lost 2 bases, V lost 8 bases, and 14 bases had no gene match. The germline CDR1 and CDR2 sequences are LNHDA and SQIVND (reference sequence). CDR3: CASQPQNRGGPYNEQFF. CDR3 nucleotides: TGTGCCAGTCAGCCGCAGAATCGCGGGGGGCCCTACAATGAGCAGTTCTTC.

The CDR3 DNA sequence: TGTGCCAGCAGTTCGTACGGTGATAGCAATCAGCCCCAGCATTTT. As protein: CASSSYGDSNQPQHF. J is TRBJ1-5 and V is TRBV28; D unresolved. The CDR3 length is 15 residues. V was pared by 4 bases and J by 0 bases, with 10 bases between. Germline V gene lookup returns CDR1 MDHEN and CDR2 SYDVKM.

CDR3 loop: CASSLGGGYNYGYTF. CDR3 bases: TGCGCCAGCAGCTTGGGCGGAGGGTACAACTATGGCTACACCTTC. This chain joins TRBV5-1 and TRBJ1-2; D remains unclear. Trimming removed 0 bases at V and 2 bases at J, with 11 bases between. CDR3 size: 15 residues. Germline CDR1 and CDR2: SGHRS and YFSETQ.

The rearrangement uses TRBV6-1 and TRBJ2-7, with TRBD1 matching over 8 bases. There are 18 residues in the CDR3. CDR1 and CDR2 (germline): MNHNS, SASEGT. Trimming cost V 4 bases and J 2 bases; bases outside gene matches: 16. The CDR3 region has the DNA TGTGCCAGCAGTGGCCGACAGGGGCGAAATTTTGATGCCTACGAGCAGTACTTC. Its translation: CASSGRQGRNFDAYEQYF.

This clone came up a few times. The chain couples TRBV7-3 to TRBJ2-7, with TRBD1 identical over 11 bases. After removal of 7 bases from V and 7 bases from J, the junction contained 12 bases not matched to a gene. The germline gives CDR1 SGHTA, CDR2 FQGTGA. The CDR3 sequence is 15 residues long. This chain's CDR3 is CASTGGQGAGEEQYF. The CDR3 region has the DNA TGTGCCAGCACCGGCGGACAGGGGGCGGGTGAGGAGCAGTACTTC.

The table lists this clone with a few counts. The chain has TRBV7-2 and TRBJ2-3, with 12 bases identical to TRBD2. This CDR3 comprises 13 residues. Germline V gives CDR1 SGHTA, CDR2 FQGNSA. The CDR3 region is CATSGGSRDTQYF. CDR3 sequence (DNA): TGTGCAACTAGCGGGGGGTCACGGGATACGCAGTATTTT.

This chain links TRBV7-2 with TRBJ1-6; the D gene is possibly TRBD1 (5 bases). The length of the CDR3 is 13 residues. Per germline, CDR1 SGHTA and CDR2 FQGNSA. The V gene lost 5 bases and the J gene lost 9 bases, with 11 bases spanning the gap. The DNA of the CDR3 is TGTGCCAGCAGCGGGACTTACGGTTCACCCCTCCACTTT. Its protein is CASSGTYGSPLHF.

The CDR3 nucleotides read TGTGCCAGCAGCTTGGGGGCCGACGGGGAGCTGTTTTTT. As protein: CASSLGADGELFF. The chain recombines TRBV7-3 with TRBJ2-2, with D maybe TRBD1 (6 bases). CDR1 is SGHTA and CDR2 is FQGTGA in the germline V gene. V was trimmed by 3 bases and J by 7 bases, leaving 9 bases between them. CDR3 length equals 13 residues.

This clone has more than one count but fewer than ten. The chain is built from TRBV14 and TRBJ2-7; 7 bases are shared with TRBD1. With V trimmed by 3 bases and J by 6 bases, 8 bases remained unmatched. CDR3 length: 14 residues. Germline CDR1 and CDR2: SGHDN and FVKESK. DNA of the CDR3: TGTGCCAGCAGCCAGCCGGGACAGCTAAGCGAGCAGTACTTC. Amino acid sequence: CASSQPGQLSEQYF.

The chain employs TRBV11-2 and TRBJ2-2; no definite D call. With 5 bases removed from V and 7 bases from J, the gap between germline ends came to 8 bases. Germline-derived CDR1 and CDR2 are SGHAT and FQNNGV. This CDR3 spans 12 amino acids. CDR3 residues: CASSPVFGELFF. CDR3 DNA sequence: TGTGCCAGCAGCCCGGTCTTCGGGGAGCTGTTTTTT.

The rearrangement joins TRBV6-6 to TRBJ1-2, with D uncertain. V lost 7 bases to trimming and J lost 3 bases, with 15 bases between them. Germline CDR1 is MNHNY and CDR2 is SVGAGI (reference sequence). There are 14 residues in the CDR3. In nucleotides, the CDR3 is TGTGCCAGCACCGTGGAGAGCCGCGACTATGGCTACACCTTC. Amino acids: CASTVESRDYGYTF.

The chain joins TRBV25-1 to TRBJ1-1, with 7 bases lining up with TRBD1. CDR1 and CDR2 (germline): MGHDK, SYGVNS. Trimming cost V 7 bases and J 5 bases; bases outside gene matches: 4. The CDR3 is 12 amino acids. The DNA for the CDR3 is TGTGCCAGCAACAAGGGGGCGACTGAAGCTTTCTTT. The encoded protein is CASNKGATEAFF.